A single sample gave rise to the 10 T cell receptor beta chains below, sequenced in a study of PD-1 blockade in classical Hodgkin lymphoma. Time point in this sample: newly diagnosed, previously untreated cHL patient sample. Purification of CD4+ T cells from thawed PBMCs was performed via magnetic negative selection. Sequenced by immunoSEQ multiplex PCR; TCRdb stores in-frame clones only, minus some. In the table there are tens of thousands of clones, 90% of which are singletons. Material for sequencing was CD4+ T cells from blood. The receptors derive from a human donor with classical Hodgkin lymphoma.

The chain couples TRBV7-2 to TRBJ2-5; D not certain. The CDR3 is made up of 15 amino acids. The germline V gene encodes CDR1 SGHTA and CDR2 FQGNSA. V dropped 0 bases and J dropped 4 bases, with 12 bases sitting between them. The DNA of the CDR3 is TGTGCCAGCAGCTTAGCGAAAGGGCTATCAGAGACCCAGTACTTC. It yields the protein CASSLAKGLSETQYF.

The V call is TRBV25-1, the J call TRBJ2-3; D remains unclear. CDR1 and CDR2 from the germline V gene are MGHDK and SYGVNS. Trimming stripped 0 bases from V and 2 bases from J, with 6 bases between. The CDR3 spans 14 residues. The CDR3 loop reads CASSEYRLTDTQYF. The CDR3 DNA is TGTGCCAGCAGTGAATATAGACTCACAGATACGCAGTATTTT. The complete variable domain, with remaining parts taken from reference TRBV25-1 and TRBJ2-3, reads EADIYQTPRYLVIGTGKKITLECSQTMGHDKMYWYQQDPGMELHLIHYSYGVNSTEKGDLSSESTVSRIRTEHFPLTLESARPSHTSQYLCASSEYRLTDTQYFGPGTRLTVL.

This clone was observed once. The chain employs TRBV6-1 and TRBJ2-3, with a possible D match to TRBD1 (5 bases). The germline V and J ends were trimmed by 7 bases and 0 bases, with 11 bases remaining between them. CDR1 and CDR2 from the germline V gene are MNHNS and SASEGT. This CDR3 region has 14 residues. The chain's CDR3 is CASTQGFSTDTQYF. CDR3 nucleotide sequence: TGTGCCAGCACCCAGGGATTTAGCACAGATACGCAGTATTTT.

This chain connects TRBV20-1 to TRBJ2-7; 7 bases map to TRBD2. Germline V gives CDR1 DFQATT, CDR2 SNEGSKA (reference sequence). CDR3 length: 11 amino acids. The CDR3 is CGGGLTYEQYF. In DNA, the CDR3 is TGCGGGGGAGGGTTGACCTACGAGCAGTACTTC.

This clone was seen just once. The chain is built from TRBV5-1 and TRBJ2-5; either TRBD1 or TRBD2 may supply D (5 bases each). V was clipped by 4 bases and J by 4 bases, with 11 bases between them. This CDR3 comprises 13 residues. Germline assignment: CDR1 SGHRS and CDR2 YFSETQ. The DNA for the CDR3 is TGCGCCAGCAGCCAGGGACCGGGAGAGACCCAGTACTTC. The encoded protein is CASSQGPGETQYF.

V is TRBV30 and J is TRBJ1-4; D gene ambiguous. Germline CDR1 GTSNPN, CDR2 SVGIG (reference sequence). With 0 bases removed from V and 8 bases from J, the gap between germline ends came to 16 bases. The CDR3 runs to 15 residues. For the CDR3, the DNA is TGTGCCTGGAGTGTACCATGGTCCAGAAACGAAAAACTGTTTTTT. Its translation is CAWSVPWSRNEKLFF.

This chain joins TRBV6-1 and TRBJ2-5, with D uncertain. Looked up from germline, CDR1 is MNHNS and CDR2 is SASEGT. Trimming stripped 3 bases from V and 6 bases from J, with 14 bases between. CDR3 length equals 14 residues. CDR3 DNA: TGTGCCAGCAGTGAGTCTACCCGGCAGCAGACCCAGTACTTC. It encodes CASSESTRQQTQYF.

This sequence joins TRBV2 and TRBJ2-7; tentatively, D is TRBD1 or TRBD2 (6 bases each). CDR1 is SNHLY, CDR2 FYNNEI, per germline. Deletions cut 10 bases from V and 6 bases from J, with 16 bases between. This CDR3 spans 12 amino acids. The CDR3 loop is CATARGLVEQYF. DNA of the CDR3: TGTGCCACGGCCCGGGGGCTCGTCGAGCAGTACTTC.

The V gene is TRBV5-4, the J gene TRBJ2-1, with 11 bases lining up with TRBD2. The CDR3 extends over 15 amino acids. Germline loops: CDR1 SGHNT, CDR2 YYREEE (reference sequence). Germline trimming cut 6 bases from V and 7 bases from J; bases unmatched to any gene: 9. The CDR3 coding sequence is TGTGCCAGCATCTCCGGGACTAGCGGAGGGAATGAGCAGTTCTTC. Its protein is CASISGTSGGNEQFF.

The V and J genes are TRBV2 and TRBJ1-5; a weak D match, TRBD1 (5 bases). The CDR3 has 14 amino acids. Germline CDR1 and CDR2: SNHLY and FYNNEI. V was shortened by 2 bases and J by 5 bases, with 10 bases between the two germline ends. This chain's CDR3 is CASSEMAGYQPQHF. Here the CDR3 DNA reads TGTGCCAGCAGTGAAATGGCAGGGTATCAGCCCCAGCATTTT. The entire variable domain, with the rest obtained from reference TRBV2 and TRBJ1-5, is as follows: EPEVTQTPSHQVTQMGQEVILRCVPISNHLYFYWYRQILGQKVEFLVSFYNNEISEKSEIFDDQFSVERPDGSNFTLKIRSTKLEDSAMYFCASSEMAGYQPQHFGDGTRLSIL.